These 5 T cell receptor beta chains share one sample of origin, sequenced in a study of shared clonotypes between healthy human individuals. The assay was immunoSEQ multiplex PCR, and TCRdb's table has in-frame clones only and misses some. Found here are roughly 500,000 clones, approximately 84% of them singletons; the top ten hold roughly 13%. The sequenced sample was PBMCs. These receptors all stem from a woman between 35 and 50 years old in good health. Some clones in this sample may be carry-over from other donors' samples.

The J gene is TRBJ2-7, the V gene TRBV7-2; D perhaps matches TRBD2 (5 bases). Looked up from germline, CDR1 is SGHTA and CDR2 is FQGNSA. V lost 1 base to trimming and J lost 0 bases, with 10 bases between them. This CDR3 comprises 15 residues. CDR3 DNA: TGTGCCAGCAGCTTAGTAGCGTTGAGCTCCTACGAGCAGTACTTC. Protein product: CASSLVALSSYEQYF.

The rearrangement links TRBV10-3 to TRBJ2-7, with a tentative D call TRBD1 (7 bases). Trimming pared 4 bases from V and 4 bases from J, leaving 14 bases between. CDR3 length: 14 residues. CDR1 is ENHRY, CDR2 SYGVKD, per germline. The CDR3 is CAISGSAGGYEQYF. The CDR3 DNA reads as TGTGCCATCAGTGGATCCGCAGGGGGGTACGAGCAGTACTTC.

This clone was recorded a few times. This sequence joins TRBV10-3 and TRBJ1-5; D is uncertain. CDR1 and CDR2 from the germline V gene are ENHRY and SYGVKD. Trimming removed 3 bases from V and 3 bases from J, with 6 bases in between. The length of the CDR3 is 13 residues. The CDR3 DNA reads TGTGCCATCAGTGACAGAGACAATCAGCCCCAGCATTTT. This codes for CAISDRDNQPQHF.

A remark on this clone: A far larger clone is just one base off, so this is likely a read error. This chain links TRBV5-1 with TRBJ2-2; unclear D gene. From germline, CDR1 is SGHRS and CDR2 YFSETQ. V was cut by 4 bases and J by 4 bases, with 11 bases left in between. The CDR3 is 14 residues long. CDR3 region: CASSPSNLTGELFF. The CDR3 DNA follows: TGCGCCAGCAGCCCGAGCAATCTCACCGGGGAGCTGTTTTTT.

The V gene is TRBV2, the J gene TRBJ2-7, with D perhaps TRBD2 (5 bases). Trimming took off 9 bases at V and 1 base at J, with 10 bases between the two ends. CDR3 length equals 12 residues. Germline V gene data show CDR1 as SNHLY and CDR2 as FYNNEI. The CDR3: CARQSGSYEQYF. Here the CDR3 DNA reads TGTGCCAGGCAAAGCGGTTCCTACGAGCAGTACTTC. Combining the CDR3 with reference TRBV2 and TRBJ2-7 gives the whole variable domain EPEVTQTPSHQVTQMGQEVILRCVPISNHLYFYWYRQILGQKVEFLVSFYNNEISEKSEIFDDQFSVERPDGSNFTLKIRSTKLEDSAMYFCARQSGSYEQYFGPGTRLTVT.